The sequence of this T cell receptor beta chain was determined in a study of T cells after yellow fever vaccination. Overall study results and limits: In post-booster samples, most primary-vaccination clones reappeared (approximately 95% CD4, 88% CD8).

MiXCR, applied by TCRdb to the 5' RACE reads, yields one record per CDR3 protein. This sample carries 350,000 to 550,000 distinct CDR3 sequences, approximately 19% of them seen once, and the ten largest clones take about a sixth. A note on this clonotype: Its antigen remains unidentified.

Germline V lookup: CDR1 WNHNN, CDR2 SYGVQD (reference sequence). The CDR3 contains 16 residues. V dropped 8 bases and J dropped 2; count of bases not matched to a gene: 10. The sequence came from a man between 18 and 35 years old who received the YFV17D yellow fever vaccine. The sample here was PBMCs, taken before the yellow fever booster vaccination. The chain is built from TRBV10-1 and TRBJ2-3; the match to TRBD2 covers 10 bases. Here the CDR3 DNA reads TGCGCCAGCGGACGACCGGGACTAGCGTACACAGATACGCAGTATTTT. Amino acids: CASGRPGLAYTDTQYF.